Listed below are T cell receptor beta chains from one sample, sequenced in a study of blood T cell repertoires in COVID-19. Clones were read by immunoSEQ multiplex PCR, and TCRdb kept only the in-frame ones, dropping some. This table holds 350,000 or so clones, almost 90% found once. Sequencing was done on a sample of PBMCs or T cells enriched from blood (not recorded which). The receptors were sampled from a woman in her twenties or thirties who had been exposed to COVID-19. Each CDR3 is given with its conserved first and last residue. The D gene is left open where the match is weak. Size is omitted from some rows. Given values are once, few, many or a class for expanded clones.

NA	TRBV19	16	NA	TRBJ1-5	CASSILVRLGNQPQHF	TGTGCCAGTAGTATATTAGTCAGGTTAGGCAATCAGCCCCAGCATTTT
NA	TRBV5-1	14	NA	TRBJ1-1	CASSLEGKNTEAFF	TGCGCCAGCAGCTTGGAGGGGAAGAACACTGAAGCTTTCTTT
NA	TRBV18	18	NA	TRBJ1-1	CASSGRRGANSMNTEAFF	TGTGCCAGCTCAGGTAGGCGGGGGGCGAACAGCATGAACACTGAAGCTTTCTTT
TRBD1	TRBV19	13	NA	TRBJ1-4	CASTGQGYEKLFF	TGTGCCAGTACTGGACAGGGATATGAAAAACTGTTTTTT
NA	TRBV5-6	15	NA	TRBJ1-5	CASSLGALTARPQHF	TGTGCCAGCAGCTTGGGGGCCCTAACGGCGCGGCCCCAGCATTTT
TRBD1	TRBV3-1/TRBV3-2	14	NA	TRBJ2-7	CASRQQGAAYEQYF	TGTGCCAGCAGACAACAGGGGGCCGCCTACGAGCAGTACTTC
TRBD1	TRBV5-1	15	NA	TRBJ1-2	CASSQTTGEVGGYTF	TGCGCCAGCAGCCAAACGACAGGGGAGGTGGGTGGCTACACCTTC
NA	TRBV7-6	14	NA	TRBJ2-7	CASSLAEGTYEQYF	TGTGCCAGCAGCTTAGCGGAGGGTACCTACGAGCAGTACTTC
NA	TRBV6-5	13	NA	TRBJ1-2	CASSTTGNYGYTF	TGTGCCAGCTCTACAACAGGAAACTATGGCTACACCTTC
NA	TRBV7-8	14	NA	TRBJ1-2	CASSFVSSVGGYTF	TGTGCCAGCAGCTTTGTGTCGTCGGTCGGGGGCTACACCTTC
TRBD1	TRBV12-3/TRBV12-4	12	NA	TRBJ2-7	CASSSGTGPQYF	TGTGCCAGCAGTTCTGGGACAGGTCCGCAGTACTTC
NA	TRBV7-9	15	once	TRBJ2-3	CASSLDTLPTDTQYF	TGTGCCAGCAGCCTCGACACGCTACCCACAGATACGCAGTATTTT
NA	TRBV12-5	18	NA	TRBJ2-3	CASGLVVNRVMGTDTQYF	TGTGCTAGTGGTTTGGTCGTAAACAGGGTGATGGGCACAGATACGCAGTATTTT
TRBD2	TRBV27	19	NA	TRBJ2-7	CASSFQHPGSGTEAYEQYF	TGTGCCAGCAGTTTCCAGCACCCAGGCAGCGGGACCGAGGCCTACGAGCAGTACTTC
TRBD1	TRBV2	14	NA	TRBJ1-5	CASSELQGYQPQHF	TGTGCCAGCAGTGAGCTACAGGGGTATCAGCCCCAGCATTTT
NA	TRBV2	15	NA	TRBJ1-2	CASSEGAGPGYGYTF	TGTGCCAGCAGTGAAGGGGCAGGTCCTGGCTATGGCTACACCTTC
NA	TRBV7-9	15	NA	TRBJ2-7	CASSPDTYRLYEQYF	TGTGCCAGCAGCCCTGACACGTATCGCCTCTACGAGCAGTACTTC
NA	TRBV6-5	15	few	TRBJ1-3	CASRAGAISGNTIYF	TGTGCCAGCCGAGCAGGGGCGATCTCTGGAAACACCATATATTTT
NA	TRBV15	12	NA	TRBJ1-3	CATSRDQGTIYF	TGTGCCACCAGCAGGGATCAGGGGACCATATATTTT
TRBD1	TRBV9	16	NA	TRBJ2-2	CASSSGTGRGTGELFF	TGTGCCAGCAGCTCAGGGACAGGGAGGGGCACCGGGGAGCTGTTTTTT
NA	TRBV29-1	13	once	TRBJ1-1	CSVGTKISTEAFF	TGCAGCGTGGGGACAAAGATAAGCACTGAAGCTTTCTTT
TRBD2	TRBV19	17	NA	TRBJ2-2	CASIPSAGGPFTGELFF	TGTGCCAGTATCCCCTCGGCGGGAGGGCCCTTTACCGGGGAGCTGTTTTTT
NA	TRBV11-2	14	NA	TRBJ2-7	CASSPGLQAGEQYF	TGTGCCAGCAGCCCCGGACTCCAGGCAGGCGAGCAGTACTTC
NA	TRBV9	13	NA	TRBJ2-7	CASRGAGEDEQYF	TGTGCCAGCCGGGGGGCAGGGGAAGACGAGCAGTACTTC
NA	TRBV19	13	NA	TRBJ1-2	CASSVLLNYGYTF	TGTGCCAGTAGTGTACTCCTTAACTATGGCTACACCTTC
NA	TRBV27	15	NA	TRBJ1-5	CASSLSAGSNQPQHF	TGTGCCAGCAGTTTATCGGCAGGGAGCAATCAGCCCCAGCATTTT
TRBD1	TRBV11-3	14	NA	TRBJ1-5	CASSLQGTGQPQHF	TGTGCCAGCAGTCTACAGGGGACAGGACAGCCCCAGCATTTT
TRBD2	TRBV11-2	17	NA	TRBJ2-1	CASSSEVAGGRTNEQFF	TGTGCCAGCAGCTCGGAGGTAGCGGGAGGGCGAACCAATGAGCAGTTCTTC
NA	TRBV28	16	NA	TRBJ2-1	CASSSPGSSSYNEQFF	TGTGCCAGCAGTTCCCCCGGGAGTTCTTCCTACAATGAGCAGTTCTTC
NA	TRBV9	14	NA	TRBJ2-7	CASSVDLGAYEQYF	TGTGCCAGCAGCGTAGACCTTGGAGCCTACGAGCAGTACTTC
NA	TRBV24-1	13	NA	TRBJ2-1	CATSDQGYNEQFF	TGTGCCACCAGTGATCAGGGCTACAATGAGCAGTTCTTC
NA	TRBV11-2	16	NA	TRBJ2-5	CASSAPWRGLGETQYF	TGTGCCAGCAGCGCACCGTGGAGGGGGCTCGGAGAGACCCAGTACTTC
TRBD2	TRBV3-1/TRBV3-2	16	NA	TRBJ2-1	CASSPTSGRAPDEQFF	TGTGCCAGCAGCCCGACTAGCGGGAGGGCCCCGGATGAGCAGTTCTTC
TRBD2	TRBV18	15	NA	TRBJ2-1	CASSPLAGEYNEQFF	TGTGCCAGCTCACCACTAGCGGGAGAATACAATGAGCAGTTCTTC
TRBD1	TRBV9	15	few	TRBJ1-6	CASSTEQGAYSPLHF	TGTGCCAGCAGCACCGAACAGGGGGCATATTCACCCCTCCACTTT
NA	TRBV5-1	14	NA	TRBJ2-1	CATLTGYRIHEQFF	TGCGCCACCCTTACAGGGTATCGGATACATGAGCAGTTCTTC
NA	TRBV11-2	13	NA	TRBJ2-5	CASSLVAGETQYF	TGTGCCAGCAGCTTAGTTGCCGGAGAGACCCAGTACTTC
TRBD1	TRBV7-9	15	NA	TRBJ1-2	CASSLPGQGRFGYTF	TGTGCCAGCAGCTTACCCGGACAGGGGCGGTTTGGCTACACCTTC
TRBD1	TRBV25-1	13	NA	TRBJ1-2	CASRGTESGGYTF	TGTGCCAGCAGAGGGACAGAATCGGGTGGCTACACCTTC
TRBD1	TRBV3-1/TRBV3-2	16	NA	TRBJ2-2	CASSQVAGTGAGELFF	TGTGCCAGCAGCCAAGTCGCCGGGACAGGGGCCGGGGAGCTGTTTTTT
TRBD1	TRBV3-1/TRBV3-2	16	NA	TRBJ1-2	CASSPNTANRGHGYTF	TGTGCCAGCAGCCCAAACACAGCAAACAGGGGGCATGGCTACACCTTC
NA	TRBV5-1	15	once	TRBJ1-1	CASSRDSMGDTEAFF	TGCGCCAGCAGCCGGGACTCCATGGGGGACACTGAAGCTTTCTTT
TRBD1	TRBV14	15	NA	TRBJ2-7	CASSIGTGSSHEQYF	TGTGCCAGCAGCATCGGGACAGGGTCTAGCCACGAGCAGTACTTC
TRBD1	TRBV28	16	NA	TRBJ2-7	CASNPAGTGNDYEQYF	TGTGCCAGCAACCCTGCAGGGACAGGGAATGACTACGAGCAGTACTTC